One and the same sample provided the 27 T cell receptor beta chains below, sequenced in a study of blood T cells in healthy people across ages. With a J-beta primer mix and a sample-barcoded 5' primer, a second PCR ran 7 to 11 cycles. TCRdb independently ran MiXCR on the 5' RACE reads; one entry per CDR3 protein. The sample has about 570,000 distinct CDR3 sequences, 25% to 30% seen once. The sample was blood. Every receptor here comes from a woman in her seventies in good health.

V is TRBV6-6 and J is TRBJ2-2, with 9 bases aligning to TRBD2. The junction had 6 bases not matched to a gene; V was cut back by 6 bases and J by 7 bases. The germline gives CDR1 MNHNY, CDR2 SVGAGI (reference sequence). The CDR3 contains 14 residues. The CDR3: CASRAGGLSGELFF. The CDR3 DNA follows: TGTGCCAGCAGGGCGGGGGGGCTTAGCGGGGAGCTGTTTTTT.

The V gene is TRBV20-1, the J gene TRBJ1-2; D may be TRBD1 (6 bases). This CDR3 spans 15 amino acids. Trimming took off 7 bases at V and 4 bases at J, with 22 bases between the two ends. The germline V gene has CDR1 DFQATT and CDR2 SNEGSKA (reference sequence). The CDR3 DNA follows: TGCAGTGTTAAATTTGGGGCAGGGGTGGTCTATGGCTACACCTTC. Translation: CSVKFGAGVVYGYTF.

This chain connects TRBV25-1 to TRBJ2-1; D tentatively fits TRBD1 or TRBD2 (5 bases each). Germline values: CDR1 MGHDK, CDR2 SYGVNS. CDR3 length: 13 amino acids. Deletions cut 6 bases from V and 4 bases from J, with 10 bases between. CDR3 protein: CASRGPGYNEQFF. The CDR3 DNA is TGTGCCAGCAGGGGACCAGGTTACAATGAGCAGTTCTTC.

This clonotype has only a few counts. The V call is TRBV7-2, the J call TRBJ2-4, with 10 bases aligning to TRBD2. Per germline, CDR1 SGHTA and CDR2 FQGNSA. V dropped 5 bases and J dropped 6; count of bases not matched to a gene: 7. The CDR3 spans 15 residues. CDR3: CASSETSGVSNIQYF. The CDR3 coding sequence is TGTGCCAGCAGCGAAACTAGCGGGGTGTCAAACATTCAGTACTTC.

This chain uses TRBV6-5 with TRBJ1-4; TRBD1 is a possible D gene (6 bases). V gave up 5 bases and J gave up 0 bases, with 10 bases separating them. CDR1 and CDR2 from the germline V gene are MNHEY and SVGAGI. The CDR3 has 15 amino acids. CDR3 in amino acids: CASSVYRATNEKLFF. CDR3 DNA: TGTGCCAGCAGTGTATACAGGGCAACTAATGAAAAACTGTTTTTT.

V is TRBV6-2 or TRBV6-3 and J is TRBJ1-1; 11 nucleotides align to TRBD1. The CDR3 consists of 15 residues. Trimming cost V 7 bases and J 8 bases; bases outside gene matches: 12. Germline lookup yields CDR1 MNHEY and CDR2 SVGEGT. CDR3 sequence reads: CASTPVGQGDIEAFF. The CDR3 DNA sequence: TGTGCCAGCACCCCGGTGGGACAGGGGGACATCGAAGCTTTCTTT.

The chain has TRBV20-1 and TRBJ1-2, with 7 bases identical to TRBD1. V shed 1 base, J shed 0 bases, and the junction held 2 bases outside the gene matches. Per germline, CDR1 DFQATT and CDR2 SNEGSKA (reference sequence). The CDR3 contains 14 residues. CDR3 in DNA: TGCAGTGCTAGAGCCACAGGGGCTAACTATGGCTACACCTTC. This gives the protein CSARATGANYGYTF.

V usage is TRBV2 and J usage is TRBJ2-3; no firm D call. The length of the CDR3 is 12 residues. Germline-derived CDR1 and CDR2 are SNHLY and FYNNEI. V was shortened by 5 bases and J by 2 bases, with 5 bases between the two germline ends. The chain's CDR3 is CASSIATDTQYF. The CDR3 coding sequence is TGTGCCAGCAGTATAGCCACAGATACGCAGTATTTT.

The chain employs TRBV4-3 and TRBJ1-2; D is unclear. V dropped 0 bases and J dropped 0 bases, with 11 bases sitting between them. Germline V gene sequence: CDR1 LGHNA, CDR2 YSLEER. The CDR3 sequence is 16 residues long. In DNA, the CDR3 is TGCGCCAGCAGCCAAGAACCCGGCTCCACTAACTATGGCTACACCTTC. Protein: CASSQEPGSTNYGYTF.

This chain links TRBV29-1 with TRBJ1-1, with D unclear. V was pared by 6 bases and J by 5 bases, with 13 bases between. The CDR3 has 12 residues. CDR1 and CDR2 from the germline V gene are SQVTM and ANQGSEA. This chain's CDR3 is CSVDFLRTEAFF. CDR3 nucleotides: TGCAGCGTGGACTTTCTGAGGACTGAAGCTTTCTTT.

The chain joins TRBV29-1 to TRBJ2-7; no firm D call. Per germline, CDR1 SQVTM and CDR2 ANQGSEA. V lost 6 bases and J lost 3, with 9 bases in between. This CDR3 spans 11 amino acids. The CDR3 loop reads CSVRGVYEQYF. In nucleotides, the CDR3 is TGCAGCGTCCGCGGAGTCTACGAGCAGTACTTC.

V and J are TRBV3-1 and TRBJ1-1; D is uncertain. CDR1 is LGHDT, CDR2 YNNKEL, per germline (reference sequence). The V gene lost 4 bases and the J gene lost 5 bases, with 14 bases spanning the gap. There are 14 residues in the CDR3. Here the CDR3 reads CASSPSGARTEAFF. The CDR3 DNA is TGTGCCAGCAGCCCTTCAGGCGCAAGGACTGAAGCTTTCTTT.

In the case of this clonotype: One end of the junction fails to match germline, which may point to a read error. The chain combines TRBV18 with TRBJ2-3; TRBD2 is a possible D gene (5 bases). The CDR3 contains 15 residues. Germline V gene data show CDR1 as KGHSH and CDR2 as LQKENI. CDR3 coding DNA: TGTGCCAGCTCTTTGAGGGTGGCTAGCATAGATACGCAGTATTTT. This translates into CASSLRVASIDTQYF.

This clonotype showed up just a few times. J is TRBJ2-7 and V is TRBV7-2; 10 bases fit TRBD2. The CDR3 covers 15 residues. Germline-derived CDR1 and CDR2 are SGHTA and FQGNSA. V shed 3 bases and J 6 bases; nucleotides not matched to a gene: 8. In DNA form, the CDR3 reads TGTGCCAGCAGCTTGGAAGCGGGGGGGCTTTTCGAGCAGTACTTC. Encoded protein: CASSLEAGGLFEQYF.

This clonotype was seen only a few times. The gene calls are TRBV7-2 and TRBJ2-5, with 7 positions matching TRBD2. After removal of 2 bases from V and 5 bases from J, the junction contained 11 bases not matched to a gene. Germline V lookup: CDR1 SGHTA, CDR2 FQGNSA. This CDR3 has 16 residues. CDR3 nucleotides: TGTGCCAGCAGCTTAAGGCAGGGCGGGGGAGGGGAGACCCAGTACTTC. Translation: CASSLRQGGGGETQYF.

This clonotype was observed a handful of times. The chain joins TRBV10-3 to TRBJ1-6, with D unresolved. Germline lookup yields CDR1 ENHRY and CDR2 SYGVKD. Trimming cost V 7 bases and J 7 bases, with 11 bases left between them. The CDR3 sequence is 13 residues long. This CDR3 reads CAINREVNSPLHF. The CDR3, as DNA: TGTGCCATCAATAGGGAGGTGAATTCACCCCTCCACTTT.

The table lists this clonotype with a count of one. J is TRBJ1-6 and V is TRBV3-1; D possibly corresponds to TRBD1 (5 bases). This CDR3 contains 15 residues. V was pared by 0 bases and J by 7 bases, with 10 bases between. CDR1 is LGHDT and CDR2 is YNNKEL in the germline V gene (reference sequence). Here the CDR3 reads CASSQELGLNSPLHF. CDR3 nucleotides: TGTGCCAGCAGCCAAGAGTTGGGGCTCAATTCACCCCTCCACTTT.

The chain recombines TRBV20-1 with TRBJ2-2; 11 nucleotides align to TRBD2. This CDR3 spans 14 amino acids. V trimming: 5 bases; J trimming: 5 bases; junction bases outside the gene matches: 4. Germline V lookup: CDR1 DFQATT, CDR2 SNEGSKA (reference sequence). The CDR3 reads CSAPLAGATGELFF. The CDR3 nucleotides read TGCAGTGCTCCACTAGCGGGGGCAACCGGGGAGCTGTTTTTT.

CDR3 DNA sequence: TGTGCTAGTGGACTGGACAGCGGCACCGGGGAGCTGTTTTTT. It encodes CASGLDSGTGELFF. The V and J genes are TRBV12-5 and TRBJ2-2, with D tentatively TRBD1 (6 bases). With 6 bases removed from V and 4 bases from J, the gap between germline ends came to 12 bases. Germline V CDR1 and CDR2: LGHNT, FRNRAP. The CDR3 runs to 14 residues.

The chain uses TRBV24-1 and TRBJ1-5; a possible D gene is TRBD1 (5 bases). Trimming cost V 3 bases and J 6 bases, with 8 bases left between them. CDR3 length: 13 amino acids. Germline CDR1 reads KGHDR; CDR2 reads SFDVKD. CDR3 region: CATSDDSIQPQHF. For the CDR3, the DNA is TGTGCCACCAGTGATGACAGTATTCAGCCCCAGCATTTT.

V usage is TRBV20-1 and J usage is TRBJ2-1; TRBD2 agrees at 8 bases. The V gene end was trimmed by 7 bases and the J gene end by 3 bases; junction bases not matched to a gene: 11. Per germline, CDR1 DFQATT and CDR2 SNEGSKA (reference sequence). The CDR3 runs to 15 residues. CDR3 DNA: TGCAGTGTTCTAATCGGGGGGGGCATCTACAATGAGCAGTTCTTC. Protein product: CSVLIGGGIYNEQFF.

J is TRBJ2-1 and V is TRBV5-4; weak D call: TRBD1 (6 bases). V was shortened by 4 bases and J by 8 bases, with 16 bases between the two germline ends. From germline, CDR1 is SGHNT and CDR2 YYREEE (reference sequence). This CDR3 has 14 amino acids. CDR3 residues: CASSPGVVPHEQFF. In nucleotides, the CDR3 is TGTGCCAGCAGCCCAGGGGTAGTCCCTCATGAGCAGTTCTTC.

The sample holds a few counts of this clonotype. The V call is TRBV9, the J call TRBJ1-6; 10 nucleotides agree with TRBD1. V was clipped by 4 bases and J by 10 bases; unmatched bases: 5. Per germline, CDR1 SGDLS and CDR2 YYNGEE. This CDR3 region has 14 residues. CDR3 sequence: CASSKTGGRSPLHF. The CDR3 DNA is TGTGCCAGCAGCAAGACAGGGGGCCGGTCACCCCTCCACTTT. Together with reference TRBV9 and TRBJ1-6, the CDR3 gives the full variable domain: DSGVTQTPKHLITATGQRVTLRCSPRSGDLSVYWYQQSLDQGLQFLIQYYNGEERAKGNILERFSAQQFPDLHSELNLSSLELGDSALYFCASSKTGGRSPLHFGNGTRLTVT.

This clonotype was seen only a few times. The DNA for the CDR3 is TGCAGTGCCAAGGAAGTGAGCGGGGTCGGAGAGACCCAGTACTTC. Encoded protein: CSAKEVSGVGETQYF. The gene calls are TRBV20-1 and TRBJ2-5; 7 bases agree with TRBD2. V lost 6 bases, J lost 4 bases, and 14 bases stayed unmatched. This CDR3 comprises 15 residues. CDR1 is DFQATT, CDR2 SNEGSKA, per germline (reference sequence).

The genes are TRBV11-2 and TRBJ1-2, with 12 bases that match TRBD1. The CDR3 sequence is 16 residues long. The ends lost 3 bases at V and 7 bases at J; junction bases unmatched: 9. Looked up from germline, CDR1 is SGHAT and CDR2 is FQNNGV. The CDR3 spells CASSFDGTGGVSGYTF. The CDR3 DNA reads as TGTGCCAGCAGCTTCGATGGGACAGGGGGCGTTTCTGGCTACACCTTC.

This clonotype has just a few counts. The germline gene is not matched at one end of the junction; a read error may be the cause. This chain uses TRBV20-1 with TRBJ1-2; D ambiguous. The CDR3 consists of 15 residues. Germline V gene sequence: CDR1 DFQATT, CDR2 SNEGSKA (reference sequence). CDR3 nucleotides: TGCAGTGCTAGAGATCCTCCCCCAGGCCTCTATGGCTACGCCTTC. Its protein is CSARDPPPGLYGYAF.

This chain connects TRBV20-1 to TRBJ2-1, with a possible D match to TRBD2 (7 bases). This CDR3 is built from 14 residues. Trimming stripped 2 bases from V and 8 bases from J, with 16 bases between. Germline V gene lookup returns CDR1 DFQATT and CDR2 SNEGSKA (reference sequence). CDR3 DNA sequence: TGCAGTGCTAGACCGGGGAGGGGGGGGCATGAGCAGTTCTTC. It encodes CSARPGRGGHEQFF.